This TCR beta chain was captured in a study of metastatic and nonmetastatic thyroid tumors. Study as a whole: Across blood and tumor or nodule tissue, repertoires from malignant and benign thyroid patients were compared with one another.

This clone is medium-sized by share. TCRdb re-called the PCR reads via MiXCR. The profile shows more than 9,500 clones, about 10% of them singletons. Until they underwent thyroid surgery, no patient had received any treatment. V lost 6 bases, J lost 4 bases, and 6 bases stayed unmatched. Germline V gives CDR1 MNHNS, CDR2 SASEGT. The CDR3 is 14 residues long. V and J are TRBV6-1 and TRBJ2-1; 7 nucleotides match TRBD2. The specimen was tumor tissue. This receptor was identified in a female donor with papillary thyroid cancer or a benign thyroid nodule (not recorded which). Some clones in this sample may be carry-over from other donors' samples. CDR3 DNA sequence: TGTGCCAGCAGCCGGACTAGTACTTACAATGAGCAGTTCTTC. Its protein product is CASSRTSTYNEQFF.